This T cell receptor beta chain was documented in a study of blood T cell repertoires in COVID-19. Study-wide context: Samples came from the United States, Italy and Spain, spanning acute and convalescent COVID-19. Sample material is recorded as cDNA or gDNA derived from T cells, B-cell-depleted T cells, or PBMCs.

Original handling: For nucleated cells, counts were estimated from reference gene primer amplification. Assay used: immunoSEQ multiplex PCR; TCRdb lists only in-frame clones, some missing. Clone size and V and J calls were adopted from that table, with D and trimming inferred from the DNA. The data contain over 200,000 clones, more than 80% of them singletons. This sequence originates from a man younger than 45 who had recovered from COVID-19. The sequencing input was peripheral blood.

The CDR3 is CATKRSQNYGYTF. The CDR3 nucleotides read TGTGCCACCAAAAGGAGTCAGAACTATGGCTACACCTTC. The chain is built from TRBV24-1 and TRBJ1-2, with D uncertain. Germline V lookup: CDR1 KGHDR, CDR2 SFDVKD. V was shortened by 8 bases and J by 2 bases, with 11 bases between the two germline ends. The CDR3 spans 13 residues.